One sample yielded the 4 T cell receptor beta chains listed below, sequenced in a study of OX40 agonist ivuxolimab in advanced cancers. Assay used: immunoSEQ multiplex PCR; TCRdb lists only in-frame clones, some missing. This sample has tens of thousands of clones; about 91% occur once, and the top ten carry 2% to 3%. The sequencing used CD4+ or CD8+ T cells sorted from blood, collected in a trial of the OX40 agonist ivuxolimab. These TCRs come from an adult with an advanced solid tumor such as melanoma, head and neck, liver or kidney cancer.

The chain recombines TRBV7-9 with TRBJ2-7; a possible D gene is TRBD2 (5 bases). This CDR3 spans 14 amino acids. V lost 5 bases to trimming and J lost 1 base, with 12 bases between them. CDR1 and CDR2 (germline): SEHNR, FQNEAQ (reference sequence). CDR3 region: CASSPVSGSYEQYF. The CDR3, as DNA: TGTGCCAGCAGCCCGGTCTCGGGGTCCTACGAGCAGTACTTC.

This sequence joins TRBV5-1 and TRBJ2-1; possibly TRBD2 for D (6 bases). Between the trimmed V and J ends, which lost 0 bases and 2 bases, there was a span of 9 bases. CDR1 SGHRS and CDR2 YFSETQ come from the germline V gene. The CDR3 runs to 15 residues. Here the CDR3 DNA reads TGCGCCAGCAGCTTGGCGGGAGCCCCCTACAATGAGCAGTTCTTC. This translates into CASSLAGAPYNEQFF.

V gene TRBV12-2 combines with J gene TRBJ2-7; the tabulated D call, TRBD2, remains unverified against the DNA. TRBV12-2 is deemed a pseudogene. The CDR3 spans 15 residues. In DNA form, the CDR3 reads TGTGCAAGTCGCCCTCGGGGAGGGAGCTCCTACGAGCAGTACTTC. Its protein product is CASRPRGGSSYEQYF.

The rearrangement joins TRBV5-1 to TRBJ2-5; TRBD2 matches 13 bases. The germline gives CDR1 SGHRS, CDR2 YFSETQ. V was pared by 0 bases and J by 5 bases, with 4 bases of the junction left unmatched. The CDR3 has 16 residues. The CDR3 coding sequence is TGCGCCAGCAGCTTGGGACTAGCGGGAGGTGGGGAGACCCAGTACTTC. Protein: CASSLGLAGGGETQYF.